Sequencing of this TCR beta chain was carried out in a study of T-cell reconstitution after alpha-beta-depleted transplantation in children. The CDR3 length is 12 residues. The germline gives CDR1 SEHNR, CDR2 FQNEAQ (reference sequence). V lost 5 bases, J lost 6 bases, and 10 bases lay in between. This clonotype was detected only a few times. Preparation of the TCRbeta library used unique molecular identifiers. TCRdb used MiXCR to reprocess the PCR reads, holding one entry per CDR3 protein. Of 640,000 or so distinct CDR3 sequences listed, approximately 15% are singletons. Sequences were derived from PBMCs from the stem cell graft donor, sampled from the stem cell graft. The chain carries TRBV7-9 and TRBJ1-2, with unresolved D. This sequence originates from a human donor who donated a stem cell graft to a child with acute myeloid leukemia. The CDR3 coding sequence is TGTGCCAGCAGCCAGAAGACTGATGGCTACACCTTC. Translating it yields CASSQKTDGYTF.